The T cell receptor (beta chain) described here comes from a study of response to subunit inactivated influenza vaccine. This CDR3 region has 13 residues. V was clipped by 3 bases and J by 6 bases, with 9 bases between them. TCRdb called the RT-PCR reads again in MiXCR, with one record for every CDR3 protein. The sample shows about 480,000 distinct CDR3 sequences, 10% to 15% of them seen only once. This clonotype was detected a few times. Its antigen is not known. Findings and caveats of the study: The authors offered the suggestion that each seasonal influenza vaccination recruits few new T cells.

The receptor was derived from a man in his forties or fifties who received an inactivated influenza vaccine. Sequenced material: PBMCs from blood, taken 35 to 45 days after vaccination. J is TRBJ2-1 and V is TRBV12-3 or TRBV12-4; D is unclear. The CDR3: CASSLVASNEQFF. The CDR3 nucleotides read TGTGCCAGCAGTTTGGTGGCTAGCAATGAGCAGTTCTTC.